Listed below are T cell receptor beta chains from one sample, sequenced in a study of OX40 agonist ivuxolimab in advanced cancers. Here immunoSEQ multiplex PCR was the method, and the copy in TCRdb shows in-frame clones only, minus some. The data hold approximately 76,000 clones, with around nine tenths observed a single time. The material was CD4+ or CD8+ T cells sorted from blood, obtained in a trial of the OX40 agonist ivuxolimab. The source of these receptors is an adult with an advanced solid tumor such as melanoma, head and neck, liver or kidney cancer. The CDR3 runs from the conserved cysteine through the conserved F or W. The D gene is left open where the match is weak. Clone sizes are given selectively: once, few, many, or a class where the clone is expanded.

TRBJ2-1	TRBV28	.	11	.	TGTGCCAGCAGTTTTTTCAGAGAGCAGTTCTTC	CASSFFREQFF
TRBJ2-1	TRBV7-2	.	14	.	TGTGCCAGCAGCTTAGATAGGTTTGACAATGAGCAGTTCTTC	CASSLDRFDNEQFF
TRBJ1-4	TRBV6-1	.	10	.	TGTGCCAGCAGTGAGGAAAAACTGTTTTTT	CASSEEKLFF
TRBJ2-7	TRBV5-5	.	15	TRBD1	TGTGCCAGCAGCCTGGACAGGGCGGGGTCCTACGAGCAGTACTTC	CASSLDRAGSYEQYF
TRBJ1-2	TRBV6-1	few	13	.	TGTGCCAGCACCCACTCGCCTCTAAACGGCTACACCTTC	CASTHSPLNGYTF
TRBJ2-7	TRBV7-2	.	14	TRBD2	TGTGCCAGCAGCTTCCGGAGGCTCGGGGGGGAGCAGTACTTC	CASSFRRLGGEQYF
TRBJ1-4	TRBV28	once	15	.	TGTGCCAGCAGGCCTCAGACCCACGAGGGTGAAAAACTGTTTTTT	CASRPQTHEGEKLFF
TRBJ2-3	TRBV4-2	.	17	TRBD2	TGTGCCAGCAGCCAAGGGGTTCTGGGACTAGCAGTAGATACGCAGTATTTT	CASSQGVLGLAVDTQYF
TRBJ2-5	TRBV14	.	13	.	TGTGCCAGCAGCCAAGTGCGAAAAGGGACCCAGTACTTC	CASSQVRKGTQYF
TRBJ2-7	TRBV7-8	.	14	.	TGTGCCAGCAGCCCCCAGGGTGTCTCCTACGAGCAGTACTTC	CASSPQGVSYEQYF
TRBJ1-2	TRBV7-9	.	15	.	TGTGCCAGCAGCCCCCCCGGTACAGGGTCATATGGCTACACCTTC	CASSPPGTGSYGYTF
TRBJ2-7	TRBV6-5	.	14	.	TGTGCCAGCAGTTACGACTGGGGCCAGGGCGAGCAGTACTTC	CASSYDWGQGEQYF
TRBJ1-4	TRBV5-1	.	15	.	TGCGCCAGCAGCGTGGGACCTTCAACTAATGAAAAACTGTTTTTT	CASSVGPSTNEKLFF
TRBJ2-5	TRBV5-1	few	17	TRBD1	TGCGCCAGCAGCTTGACAATTTTACAGGGGGCAGATGAGACCCAGTACTTC	CASSLTILQGADETQYF
TRBJ2-2	TRBV5-5	.	15	TRBD2	TGTGCCAGCAGCTTCCGGGGGGATGTCCCCGGGGAGCTGTTTTTT	CASSFRGDVPGELFF
TRBJ2-3	TRBV19	.	16	TRBD2	TGTGCCAGTACCCTGACTAGCGGGATGAGCACAGATGCGCAGTATTTT	CASTLTSGMSTDAQYF
TRBJ2-3	TRBV25-1	.	13	.	TGTGCCAGCAGTGCGGCGGGCACAGATACGCAGTATTTT	CASSAAGTDTQYF
TRBJ1-1	TRBV28	.	11	.	TGTGCCAGCAGCTGGGTGGGGGAGGCTTTCTTT	CASSWVGEAFF
TRBJ1-5	TRBV18	.	15	TRBD1	TGTGCCAGCCCACAAGAGACAGGGTCAGATCAGCCCCAGCATTTT	CASPQETGSDQPQHF
TRBJ1-1	TRBV29-1	.	12	TRBD1	TGCAGCGCTGGACAGGCGAACACTGAAGCTTTCTTT	CSAGQANTEAFF
TRBJ2-4	TRBV4-3	.	17	TRBD2	TGCGCCAGCAGCCAAGAGTTGATAGCGGGGGGGGTAAACATTCAGTACTTC	CASSQELIAGGVNIQYF
TRBJ2-5	TRBV5-8	.	13	.	TGTGCCAGCAGCCACAGGGTCCAGGAGACCCAGTACTTC	CASSHRVQETQYF
TRBJ2-7	TRBV15	.	14	TRBD1	TGTGCCACCAGCAGAGGGGACAGGGGATACGAGCAGTACTTC	CATSRGDRGYEQYF